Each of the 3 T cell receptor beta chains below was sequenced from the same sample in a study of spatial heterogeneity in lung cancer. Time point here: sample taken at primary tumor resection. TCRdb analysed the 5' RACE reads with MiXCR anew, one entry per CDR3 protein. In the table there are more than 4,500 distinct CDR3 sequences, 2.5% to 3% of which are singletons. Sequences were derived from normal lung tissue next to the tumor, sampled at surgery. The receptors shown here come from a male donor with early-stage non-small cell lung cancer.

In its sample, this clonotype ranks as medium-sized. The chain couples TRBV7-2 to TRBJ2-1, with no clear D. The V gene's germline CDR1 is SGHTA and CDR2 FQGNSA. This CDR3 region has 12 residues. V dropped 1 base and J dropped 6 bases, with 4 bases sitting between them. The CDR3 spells CASSLVGNEQFF. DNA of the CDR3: TGTGCCAGCAGCTTAGTTGGCAATGAGCAGTTCTTC.

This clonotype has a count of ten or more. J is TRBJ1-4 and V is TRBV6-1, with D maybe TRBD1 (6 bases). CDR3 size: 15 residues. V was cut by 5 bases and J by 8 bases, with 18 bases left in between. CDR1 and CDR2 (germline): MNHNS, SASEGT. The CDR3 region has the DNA TGTGCCAGCAGTCCGCGCCGACAGGAAGGGGAAAAACTGTTTTTT. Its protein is CASSPRRQEGEKLFF.

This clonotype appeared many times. In DNA form, the CDR3 reads TGTGCCAGCACCGCCATCGAAACACAAGAGACCCAGTACTTC. Its protein product is CASTAIETQETQYF. The V gene is TRBV5-8, the J gene TRBJ2-5; no reliable D call. V was trimmed by 6 bases and J by 2 bases, leaving 14 bases between them. Germline V gives CDR1 SGHTS, CDR2 YDEGEE. This CDR3 comprises 14 residues.